This TCR beta chain is drawn from a study of response to subunit inactivated influenza vaccine. Overall study results and limits: The study's authors posited that every seasonal influenza vaccination enlists few new T cells.

TCRdb re-called the RT-PCR reads through MiXCR, storing one row per CDR3 protein. The table has 600,000 to 700,000 distinct CDR3 sequences, 13% to 15% seen once. CDR1 is LGHDT, CDR2 YNNKEL, per germline (reference sequence). Trimming removed 7 bases at V and 1 base at J, with 10 bases between. The CDR3 spans 13 residues. This clonotype has a count of ten or more. Its target is unknown. V is TRBV3-1 and J is TRBJ2-5, with D maybe TRBD1 (5 bases). The source was PBMCs from blood, collected 14 to 15 days before vaccination. The sequence came from a man between 45 and 60 years old who received an inactivated influenza vaccine. The CDR3 nucleotides read TGTGCCAGCAATAGGGGAATCCAAGAGACCCAGTACTTC. This sequence encodes CASNRGIQETQYF.